The TCR beta chain described here comes from a study of blood T cell repertoires in COVID-19. The CDR3 runs 15 residues. V shed 4 bases and J shed 2 bases, with 15 bases lying between them. CDR1 and CDR2 (germline): SGHRS, YFSETQ. Generated by immunoSEQ multiplex PCR, the TCRdb table keeps only in-frame clones and is missing some. The sample consists of about 180,000 clones, roughly 78% of them appearing once. The V gene is TRBV5-1, the J gene TRBJ2-5; a possible D gene is TRBD2 (5 bases). Material: peripheral blood. The receptor was derived from a man in his 70s with active or convalescent COVID-19. The CDR3 sequence: CASSLTGSGQETQYF. DNA for the CDR3: TGCGCCAGCAGCCTCACGGGAAGCGGACAAGAGACCCAGTACTTC.